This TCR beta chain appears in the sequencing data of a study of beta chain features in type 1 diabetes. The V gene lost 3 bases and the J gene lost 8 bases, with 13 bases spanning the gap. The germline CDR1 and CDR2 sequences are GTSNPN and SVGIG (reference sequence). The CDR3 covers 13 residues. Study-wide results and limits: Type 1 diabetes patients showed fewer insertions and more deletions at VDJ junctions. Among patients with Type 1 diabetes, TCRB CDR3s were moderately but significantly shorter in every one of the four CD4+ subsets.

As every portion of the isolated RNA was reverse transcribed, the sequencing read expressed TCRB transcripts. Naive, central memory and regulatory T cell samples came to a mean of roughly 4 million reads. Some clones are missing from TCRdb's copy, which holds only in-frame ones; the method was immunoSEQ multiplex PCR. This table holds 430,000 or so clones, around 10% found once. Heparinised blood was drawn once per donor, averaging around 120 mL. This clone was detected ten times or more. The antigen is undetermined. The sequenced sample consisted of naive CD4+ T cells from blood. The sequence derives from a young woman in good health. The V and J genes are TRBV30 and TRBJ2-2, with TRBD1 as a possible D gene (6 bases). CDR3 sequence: CAWRQGYAGELFF. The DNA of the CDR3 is TGTGCCTGGAGACAGGGTTATGCGGGGGAGCTGTTTTTT.